This TCR beta chain was captured by sequencing in a study of T cell repertoires in cytomegalovirus infection. Whole-study findings and limits: CMV carriers having the relevant HLA were flagged by cumulative public TCR beta family frequency.

This clonotype has just a few counts. Its antigen is still unknown. In TCRdb, the reads were re-called with MiXCR into one record per CDR3 protein. The repertoire includes about 920,000 distinct CDR3 sequences, about a third of them detected once, and roughly 13% sits in the top ten. This CDR3 contains 13 residues. Unmatched junction bases numbered 6, after V lost 7 bases and J lost 5 bases. In germline, CDR1 is MNHNY, CDR2 SVGAGI (reference sequence). The receptor comes from a human donor in good health (CMV status not recorded). Some clones in this sample may be carry-over from other donors' samples. The chain employs TRBV6-6 and TRBJ2-5; 8 bases map to TRBD1. The source was cultured CD8+ T cells from PBMCs, collected from culture after CMV antigen stimulation. Written as DNA, the CDR3 is TGTGCCAGCAAGAAAGGGGACAGGGAGACCCAGTACTTC. This encodes CASKKGDRETQYF.